This TCR beta chain was documented in a study of blood T cell repertoires in COVID-19. The method was immunoSEQ multiplex PCR; TCRdb's version includes in-frame clones alone and lacks a portion of them. The sample contains hundreds of thousands of clones, approximately 90% of which appear only once. Clinical history as reported by participants underpinned cohort assignment. In its sample, this clone was seen once. Sample: PBMCs or T cells enriched from blood (not recorded which). The sequence was collected from a man under 40 who had recovered from COVID-19.

CDR3 bases: TGTGCCAGTAGTTCGCTAGCGGTACCCACAGATACGCAGTATTTT. Amino acids: CASSSLAVPTDTQYF. The chain employs TRBV19 and TRBJ2-3; 7 nucleotides align to TRBD2. With V trimmed by 5 bases and J by 2 bases, 7 bases remained unmatched. Germline V gene data show CDR1 as LNHDA and CDR2 as SQIVND (reference sequence). This CDR3 is built from 15 residues.